The 26 T cell receptor beta chains below all came from one sample that was sequenced in a study of T cell clones after liver transplantation. Sequencing was performed with immunoSEQ multiplex PCR; in TCRdb, only in-frame clones are kept and a portion is missing. The sample lists roughly 100,000 clones, about 86% occurring once. This specimen consisted of CD4+ T cells from blood, obtained around 44 months after liver transplant. The origin of the receptors is a human patient who received a liver transplant. Some T cells could come from the graft donor.

This rearrangement joins TRBV9 to TRBJ1-4; D call uncertain. Trimming shortened V by 0 bases and J by 6 bases, and 12 bases separated the two germline ends. Germline CDR1 reads SGDLS; CDR2 reads YYNGEE. This CDR3 is 15 amino acids long. CDR3 protein: CASSVGGRAHEKLFF. CDR3 DNA sequence: TGTGCCAGCAGCGTAGGGGGTAGGGCCCATGAAAAACTGTTTTTT.

The rearrangement uses TRBV7-6 and TRBJ1-2; weak D call: TRBD1 (5 bases). Trimming took off 3 bases at V and 11 bases at J, with 19 bases between the two ends. Germline V lookup: CDR1 SGHVS, CDR2 FNYEAQ. The CDR3 runs to 14 residues. The CDR3 loop is CASSLLGEGSGYTF. The CDR3, as DNA: TGTGCCAGCAGCTTGCTTGGGGAGGGGAGTGGGTACACCTTC.

This clone has only a few counts. The chain is built from TRBV7-9 and TRBJ2-5, with TRBD1 identical over 8 bases. Germline CDR1 is SEHNR and CDR2 is FQNEAQ (reference sequence). The CDR3 is 14 residues long. The V segment lost 5 bases and the J segment 4 bases; nucleotides outside the gene matches: 6. CDR3 nucleotides: TGTGCCAGCAGCATCAGGGGGCAAGGAGAGACCCAGTACTTC. Protein product: CASSIRGQGETQYF. The full variable domain, completed using reference TRBV7-9 and TRBJ2-5, is DTGVSQNPRHKITKRGQNVTFRCDPISEHNRLYWYRQTLGQGPEFLTYFQNEAQLEKSRLLSDRFSAERPKGSFSTLEIQRTEQGDSAMYLCASSIRGQGETQYFGPGTRLLVL.

The CDR3 nucleotides read TGTGCCAGCAGCCCGGAGCAGTATGCCGAGCAGTACTTC. It specifies CASSPEQYAEQYF. The rearrangement links TRBV9 to TRBJ2-7; D gene ambiguous. The V gene's germline CDR1 is SGDLS and CDR2 YYNGEE. V lost 4 bases and J 6 bases, leaving 14 bases between the germline ends. CDR3 size: 13 residues. The full variable domain, rest sourced from reference TRBV9 and TRBJ2-7, is DSGVTQTPKHLITATGQRVTLRCSPRSGDLSVYWYQQSLDQGLQFLIQYYNGEERAKGNILERFSAQQFPDLHSELNLSSLELGDSALYFCASSPEQYAEQYFGPGTRLTVT.

This chain uses TRBV4-2 with TRBJ2-3; D is uncertain. Trimming pared 0 bases from V and 1 base from J, leaving 14 bases between. The CDR3 totals 17 residues. The germline CDR1 and CDR2 sequences are LGHNA and YNFKEQ. The DNA for the CDR3 is TGTGCCAGCAGCCAAGAAGGGCCCACCCTCGGCACAGATACGCAGTATTTT. It specifies CASSQEGPTLGTDTQYF.

The rearrangement uses TRBV6-6 and TRBJ1-1; D remains ambiguous. The CDR3 totals 11 residues. V lost 6 bases to trimming and J lost 11 bases, with 13 bases between them. Germline V gene sequence: CDR1 MNHNY, CDR2 SVGAGI (reference sequence). CDR3 amino acids: CASSSGESAFF. Here the CDR3 DNA reads TGTGCCAGCAGCTCCGGGGAGAGTGCTTTCTTT.

The chain recombines TRBV5-4 with TRBJ2-5, with D possibly TRBD2 on 5 matching bases. Germline V lookup: CDR1 SGHNT, CDR2 YYREEE (reference sequence). The CDR3 is made up of 14 amino acids. V was shortened by 4 bases and J by 9 bases, with 19 bases between the two germline ends. The CDR3 region is CASSKDSGIGSQYF. The CDR3 bases are TGTGCCAGCAGCAAGGACTCAGGCATAGGATCCCAGTACTTC.

This chain links TRBV27 with TRBJ2-7; TRBD2 is a possible D gene (6 bases). V was pared by 5 bases and J by 3 bases, with 17 bases between. The CDR3 loop spans 15 amino acids. The germline V gene has CDR1 MNHEY and CDR2 SMNVEV (reference sequence). CDR3 amino acids: CASSRRMGTGYEQYF. The CDR3 DNA follows: TGTGCCAGCAGTCGCCGAATGGGGACTGGCTACGAGCAGTACTTC.

The chain links TRBV15 to TRBJ2-7; 7 nucleotides match TRBD2. V lost 3 bases to trimming and J lost 0 bases; unmatched junction nucleotides: 17. The germline gives CDR1 LNHNV, CDR2 YYDKDF (reference sequence). The CDR3 has 19 residues. The CDR3 nucleotides are TGTGCCACCAGCAGCCGGGGGGTTTGGGGTATTTTGGACTCCTACGAGCAGTACTTC. As protein: CATSSRGVWGILDSYEQYF.

The chain carries TRBV5-1 and TRBJ2-5, with TRBD1 matching over 8 bases. V gave up 5 bases and J gave up 4 bases; unmatched junction bases: 4. The V gene's germline CDR1 is SGHRS and CDR2 YFSETQ. This CDR3 has 13 amino acids. DNA of the CDR3: TGCGCCAGCAGTAGAGACAGGGGAGAGACCCAGTACTTC. As protein: CASSRDRGETQYF. Full variable domain (missing parts from reference TRBV5-1 and TRBJ2-5): KAGVTQTPRYLIKTRGQQVTLSCSPISGHRSVSWYQQTPGQGLQFLFEYFSETQRNKGNFPGRFSGRQFSNSRSEMNVSTLELGDSALYLCASSRDRGETQYFGPGTRLLVL.

The chain joins TRBV10-2 to TRBJ2-3; TRBD2 matches at 9 bases. The J segment lost 6 bases and the V segment lost 9 bases, leaving 10 bases of the junction unmatched. The length of the CDR3 is 14 residues. Germline V gene data show CDR1 as WSHSY and CDR2 as SAAADI. The CDR3: CASCGGGLMDTQYF. The CDR3 DNA is TGCGCCAGTTGCGGGGGGGGGTTAATGGATACGCAGTATTTT.

The CDR3 spells CASSPGVNQPQHF. The CDR3 DNA is TGTGCCAGCTCACCCGGGGTCAATCAGCCCCAGCATTTT. This chain joins TRBV18 and TRBJ1-5; D not certain. Trimming stripped 3 bases from V and 3 bases from J, with 6 bases between. This CDR3 is 13 amino acids long. Germline V CDR1 and CDR2: KGHSH, LQKENI.

The J gene is TRBJ2-7, the V gene TRBV6-5; D remains unclear. V lost 0 bases and J lost 3, with 9 bases in between. Germline CDR1 is MNHEY and CDR2 is SVGAGI. CDR3 length equals 14 residues. The CDR3 reads CASSYSTQNYEQYF. In nucleotides, the CDR3 is TGTGCCAGCAGTTACTCAACACAGAACTACGAGCAGTACTTC.

The chain links TRBV15 to TRBJ1-6, with D unclear. Trimming shortened V by 0 bases and J by 10 bases, and 4 bases separated the two germline ends. The CDR3 runs to 12 residues. The V gene's germline CDR1 is LNHNV and CDR2 YYDKDF (reference sequence). CDR3 bases: TGTGCCACCAGCAGAGATTACTCACCCCTCCACTTT. It is translated as CATSRDYSPLHF.

This clone was counted between two and nine times. The gene calls are TRBV18 and TRBJ1-5, with TRBD1 as a possible D gene (5 bases). Germline CDR1 reads KGHSH; CDR2 reads LQKENI. This CDR3 is built from 14 residues. The germline V and J ends were trimmed by 5 bases and 1 base, with 9 bases remaining between them. CDR3 DNA sequence: TGTGCCAGCTCAGGGGACCGAAGCAATCAGCCCCAGCATTTT. This encodes CASSGDRSNQPQHF.

This clone was seen a single time. The chain employs TRBV5-6 and TRBJ1-6; 7 bases agree with TRBD1. Germline V gene sequence: CDR1 SGHDT, CDR2 YYEEEE. This CDR3 region has 15 residues. The V segment lost 4 bases and the J segment 5 bases; nucleotides outside the gene matches: 6. The CDR3 loop is CASSLTGLHNSPLHF. The CDR3 DNA sequence: TGTGCCAGCAGCCTGACAGGGCTCCATAATTCACCCCTCCACTTT.

This clone showed up just once. This rearrangement joins TRBV5-1 to TRBJ2-7; no clear D. V lost 3 bases and J lost 4, with 20 bases in between. The CDR3 is made up of 16 amino acids. Germline V gives CDR1 SGHRS, CDR2 YFSETQ. The CDR3 DNA follows: TGCGCCAGCAGCTCCGTGGGCGGCCCTGAGGCTTACGAGCAGTACTTC. Protein product: CASSSVGGPEAYEQYF. Full variable domain (rest looked up from reference TRBV5-1 and TRBJ2-7): KAGVTQTPRYLIKTRGQQVTLSCSPISGHRSVSWYQQTPGQGLQFLFEYFSETQRNKGNFPGRFSGRQFSNSRSEMNVSTLELGDSALYLCASSSVGGPEAYEQYFGPGTRLTVT.

This chain links TRBV27 with TRBJ1-5; no firm D call. Deletions cut 4 bases from V and 0 bases from J, with 7 bases between. CDR3 length: 14 residues. CDR1 is MNHEY, CDR2 SMNVEV, per germline (reference sequence). For the CDR3, the DNA is TGTGCCAGCAGTTCCAGATATAGCAATCAGCCCCAGCATTTT. This translates into CASSSRYSNQPQHF.

The CDR3 nucleotides read TGTGCCAGCAGCTTGCTGGGACCGGGAAGGAGGGATACGCAGTATTTT. It specifies CASSLLGPGRRDTQYF. The chain links TRBV5-6 to TRBJ2-3, with D perhaps assigned TRBD1 or TRBD2 (5 bases each). CDR3 length: 16 residues. Trimming cost V 1 base and J 6 bases, with 18 bases left between them. Per the germline V gene, CDR1 is SGHDT and CDR2 is YYEEEE.

The chain recombines TRBV2 with TRBJ2-1; possible D gene TRBD1, 6 bases. This CDR3 region has 15 residues. Trimming pared 2 bases from V and 2 bases from J, leaving 10 bases between. Germline lookup yields CDR1 SNHLY and CDR2 FYNNEI. CDR3 bases: TGTGCCAGCAGTGAAAACCAGGGGACCTACAATGAGCAGTTCTTC. Translated: CASSENQGTYNEQFF.

V gene TRBV19 combines with J gene TRBJ2-3, with D possibly TRBD1 on 5 matching bases. The V gene's germline CDR1 is LNHDA and CDR2 SQIVND (reference sequence). The CDR3 totals 14 residues. With 7 bases removed from V and 1 base from J, the gap between germline ends came to 12 bases. The DNA of the CDR3 is TGTGCCAGTAACCCAGGGTGGGGCACAGATACGCAGTATTTT. This translates into CASNPGWGTDTQYF.

The chain has TRBV19 and TRBJ1-2; the D gene is possibly TRBD1 (6 bases). There are 13 residues in the CDR3. V was clipped by 7 bases and J by 5 bases, with 14 bases between them. The germline gives CDR1 LNHDA, CDR2 SQIVND (reference sequence). As DNA, the CDR3 is TGTGCCAGTACCAAAGACAGGTCATATGGCTACACCTTC. Translating gives CASTKDRSYGYTF.

The V and J genes are TRBV28 and TRBJ1-2; D is perhaps TRBD1 (5 bases). Looked up from germline, CDR1 is MDHEN and CDR2 is SYDVKM. Between the trimmed V and J ends, which lost 3 bases and 0 bases, there was a span of 14 bases. The CDR3 is made up of 16 amino acids. The chain's CDR3 is CASSFAGSDANYGYTF. The CDR3 DNA reads TGTGCCAGCAGTTTTGCAGGGAGCGACGCTAACTATGGCTACACCTTC.

The chain has TRBV5-8 and TRBJ1-5, with TRBD1 identical over 12 bases. This CDR3 is built from 14 residues. From germline, CDR1 is SGHTS and CDR2 YDEGEE. V lost 4 bases, J lost 7 bases, and 3 bases stayed unmatched. CDR3 sequence reads: CASSGGTGGQPQHF. CDR3 DNA: TGTGCCAGCAGCGGCGGGACAGGGGGCCAGCCCCAGCATTTT.

The V and J genes are TRBV6-1 and TRBJ2-1; 7 bases agree with TRBD2. The J segment lost 3 bases and the V segment lost 7 bases, leaving 6 bases of the junction unmatched. This CDR3 has 14 amino acids. The germline V gene encodes CDR1 MNHNS and CDR2 SASEGT. The CDR3 bases are TGTGCCAGCAATCGGGGGGTCCTCTACAATGAGCAGTTCTTC. Its protein is CASNRGVLYNEQFF.

This clone appeared a few times. The CDR3 loop is CASSLGTGALNEQFF. Here the CDR3 DNA reads TGTGCCAGCAGCTTGGGGACAGGCGCCCTCAATGAGCAGTTCTTC. V gene TRBV7-3 combines with J gene TRBJ2-1, with TRBD1 matching over 8 bases. Germline V lookup: CDR1 SGHTA, CDR2 FQGTGA. The V segment lost 3 bases and the J segment 6 bases; nucleotides outside the gene matches: 7. This CDR3 has 15 amino acids.